These 9 T cell receptor beta chains were all obtained from the same sample, sequenced in a study of CD8+CD57+ T cells in acquired aplastic anemia. For sequencing, patients were chosen who had shown expansion of CD8+CD57+ cells by flow cytometry. TCR beta VDJ and CDR3 profiling used genomic DNA as template. Each CDR3 protein gets one entry after TCRdb re-called the reads with MiXCR. The data show fewer than 250,000 distinct CDR3 sequences, roughly 45% seen once. The sequencing sample was made of sorted CD4+, CD8+, or CD8+CD57+ T cells (not recorded which) from PBMCs. The receptors come from a human donor with aplastic anemia.

The chain is built from TRBV9 and TRBJ1-1; no definite D call. In germline, CDR1 is SGDLS, CDR2 YYNGEE. Trimming left V 0 bases short and J 0 bases short, with 12 bases between. This CDR3 has 16 amino acids. Written as DNA, the CDR3 is TGTGCCAGCAGCGTAGCTGCGGGAGGGCTGAACACTGAAGCTTTCTTT. Amino acids: CASSVAAGGLNTEAFF.

This chain uses TRBV30 with TRBJ1-5; D is possibly TRBD1 (5 bases). Germline-derived CDR1 and CDR2 are GTSNPN and SVGIG (reference sequence). CDR3 length: 16 residues. V was trimmed by 2 bases and J by 10 bases, leaving 24 bases between them. DNA for the CDR3: TGTGCCTGGAGTCCTCGAGGGGATCCGCGAGGGGAACCCCAGCATTTT. The encoded protein is CAWSPRGDPRGEPQHF.

The rearrangement joins TRBV10-1 to TRBJ1-1; TRBD1 aligns across 7 bases. The V and J ends lost 0 bases and 3 bases, in that order; junction bases with no gene match: 7. The CDR3 extends over 16 amino acids. CDR1 is WNHNN, CDR2 SYGVQD, per germline (reference sequence). For the CDR3, the DNA is TGCGCCAGCAGTGAGTCGGGTGGGCAGGGGGACACTGAAGCTTTCTTT. Its protein product is CASSESGGQGDTEAFF.

To note about this clonotype: A much bigger clone sits one base away, suggesting this may be a read error. The chain couples TRBV2 to TRBJ1-1, with no clear D. Per the germline V gene, CDR1 is SNHLY and CDR2 is FYNNEI. This CDR3 region has 16 residues. V lost 4 bases and J 0 bases, leaving 15 bases between the germline ends. The CDR3 DNA reads as TGTGCCAGCAGTGGCTCGCCAGAGGTAATGAACACTGAAGCTTTCTTT. Protein: CASSGSPEVMNTEAFF. Supplemented by reference TRBV2 and TRBJ1-1, the full variable domain reads EPEVTQTPSHQVTQMGQEVILRCVPISNHLYFYWYRQILGQKVEFLVSFYNNEISEKSEIFDDQFSVERPDGSNFTLKIRSTKLEDSAMYFCASSGSPEVMNTEAFFGQGTRLTVV.

This clonotype was seen at least ten times. The V call is TRBV20-1, the J call TRBJ1-1; TRBD1 matches 8 bases. This CDR3 has 14 residues. Germline trimming cut 5 bases from V and 1 base from J; bases unmatched to any gene: 6. Germline V gene sequence: CDR1 DFQATT, CDR2 SNEGSKA (reference sequence). The CDR3 spells CSARKQGGNTEAFF. CDR3 nucleotide sequence: TGCAGTGCTCGAAAACAGGGGGGGAACACTGAAGCTTTCTTT.

This clonotype has ten or more counts. The chain is built from TRBV24-1 and TRBJ2-1; 9 nucleotides line up with TRBD2. The ends lost 1 base at V and 4 bases at J; junction bases unmatched: 1. There are 15 residues in the CDR3. Germline lookup yields CDR1 KGHDR and CDR2 SFDVKD. This chain's CDR3 is CATSDFTSGYNEQFF. Here the CDR3 DNA reads TGTGCCACCAGTGATTTTACTAGCGGGTACAATGAGCAGTTCTTC.

The rearrangement joins TRBV10-3 to TRBJ2-3; unclear D gene. Trimming pared 0 bases from V and 0 bases from J, leaving 4 bases between. The V gene's germline CDR1 is ENHRY and CDR2 SYGVKD. This CDR3 contains 14 residues. Here the CDR3 reads CAISESYSTDTQYF. The CDR3 DNA sequence: TGTGCCATCAGTGAGTCGTACAGCACAGATACGCAGTATTTT.

On this clonotype: This may come from a read error, since a much larger clone is one base off. V gene TRBV6-6 combines with J gene TRBJ2-5; the match to TRBD2 covers 13 bases. The CDR3 spans 13 residues. Losses at the gene ends were 6 bases for V and 5 bases for J; bases not matched to a gene: 0. Germline assignment: CDR1 MNHNY and CDR2 SVGAGI (reference sequence). For the CDR3, the DNA is TGTGCCAGCAGGGGACTAGCGGGGGAGACCCAGTACTTC. This codes for CASRGLAGETQYF.

This chain connects TRBV7-3 to TRBJ1-6; D uncertain. This CDR3 has 18 residues. Germline lookup yields CDR1 SGHTA and CDR2 FQGTGA. Trimming removed 1 base at V and 3 bases at J, with 16 bases between. In nucleotides, the CDR3 is TGTGCCAGCAGCTTAAGTCCCGCCGGGCCCTTCTATAATTCACCCCTCCACTTT. Its protein product is CASSLSPAGPFYNSPLHF. Together with reference TRBV7-3 and TRBJ1-6, the CDR3 gives the full variable domain: GAGVSQTPSNKVTEKGKYVELRCDPISGHTALYWYRQSLGQGPEFLIYFQGTGAADDSGLPNDRFFAVRPEGSVSTLKIQRTERGDSAVYLCASSLSPAGPFYNSPLHFGNGTRLTVT.